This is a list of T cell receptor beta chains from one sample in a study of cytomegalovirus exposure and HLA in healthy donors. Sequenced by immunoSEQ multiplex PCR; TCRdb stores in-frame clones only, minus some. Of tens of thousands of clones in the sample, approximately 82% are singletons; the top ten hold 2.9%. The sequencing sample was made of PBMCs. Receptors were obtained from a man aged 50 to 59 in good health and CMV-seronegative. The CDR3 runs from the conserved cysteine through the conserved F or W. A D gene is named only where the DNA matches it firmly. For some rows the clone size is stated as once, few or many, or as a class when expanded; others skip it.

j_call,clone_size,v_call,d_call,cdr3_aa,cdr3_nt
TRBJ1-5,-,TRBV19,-,CASSSTGGRDQPQHF,TGTGCCAGTAGCTCCACGGGGGGAAGGGATCAGCCCCAGCATTTT
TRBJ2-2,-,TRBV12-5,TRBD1,CASGLALGQGWTGELFF,TGTGCTAGTGGTTTGGCACTTGGACAGGGGTGGACCGGGGAGCTGTTTTTT
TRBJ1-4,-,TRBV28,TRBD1,CASVSQRGRREKLFF,TGTGCCAGTGTTTCACAAAGGGGGCGGCGGGAAAAACTGTTTTTT
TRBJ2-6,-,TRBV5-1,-,CASSLAGPGANVLTF,TGCGCCAGCAGCTTGGCAGGGCCCGGGGCCAACGTCCTGACTTTC
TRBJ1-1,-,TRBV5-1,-,CASSLTGNTEAFF,TGCGCCAGCAGCTTGACAGGTAACACTGAAGCTTTCTTT
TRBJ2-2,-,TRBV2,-,CASSEARGQGNTGELFF,TGTGCCAGCAGTGAAGCTCGTGGGCAGGGGAACACCGGGGAGCTGTTTTTT
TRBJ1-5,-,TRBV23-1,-,CASSQSMRGTAEGNQPQHF,TGCGCCAGCAGTCAATCGATGCGGGGGACGGCGGAGGGCAATCAGCCCCAGCATTTT
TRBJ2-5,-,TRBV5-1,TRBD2,CASSLRASGETQYF,TGCGCCAGCAGCTTGAGGGCTAGCGGAGAGACCCAGTACTTC
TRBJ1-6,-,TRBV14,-,CASSLYLNSPLHF,TGTGCCAGCAGCCTCTATCTGAATTCACCCCTCCACTTT
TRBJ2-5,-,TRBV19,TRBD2,CASSKSGGETQYF,TGTGCCAGTAGTAAAAGCGGGGGAGAGACCCAGTACTTC
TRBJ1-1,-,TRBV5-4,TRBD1,CASSLTTGGWMNTEAFF,TGTGCCAGCAGCTTAACGACAGGGGGGTGGATGAACACTGAAGCTTTCTTT
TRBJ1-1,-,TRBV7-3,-,CASSTNRQSNTEAFF,TGTGCCAGCAGCACGAATAGACAGTCGAACACTGAAGCTTTCTTT
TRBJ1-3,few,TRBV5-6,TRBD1,CASVYRQGSGNTIYF,TGTGCCAGCGTATATAGACAGGGCTCTGGAAACACCATATATTTT
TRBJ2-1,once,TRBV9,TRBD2,CASSVSSGGASEQFF,TGTGCCAGCAGCGTATCCAGCGGGGGGGCTAGTGAGCAGTTCTTC
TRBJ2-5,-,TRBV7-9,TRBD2,CASRASGAQETQYF,TGTGCCAGCCGGGCTAGCGGGGCCCAGGAGACCCAGTACTTC
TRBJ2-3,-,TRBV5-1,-,CASSLTDTQYF,TGCGCCAGCAGCCTCACAGATACGCAGTATTTT
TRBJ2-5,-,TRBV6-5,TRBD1,CASLGQGARFETQYF,TGTGCCAGCCTGGGACAGGGGGCGCGATTTGAGACCCAGTACTTC
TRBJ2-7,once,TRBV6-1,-,CASSFLTSGGEQYF,TGTGCCAGCAGTTTTTTGACATCCGGAGGAGAGCAGTACTTC
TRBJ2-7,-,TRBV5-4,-,CASSLERLEQYF,TGTGCCAGCAGCTTGGAGCGCCTCGAGCAGTACTTC